This T cell receptor (beta chain) was sequenced in a study of blood T cell repertoires in COVID-19 (dated by TCRdb to between 2020 and 2021). Looking at the study overall: Collaborator samples came from the United States, Italy and Spain and covered acute and convalescent phases of COVID-19. The material from the prospective study consisted of cDNA or gDNA derived from T cells, B-cell-depleted T cells, or PBMCs. The dataset comprised deeply sampled blood TCRbeta repertoires from subjects exposed to, actively infected with, or recovered from COVID-19. The repertoires were released in a freely available public database intended as a resource for research on the immune response to SARS-CoV-2. Samples came from the ongoing ImmuneRACE study (first 160 participants) plus 1,254 subjects from 6 global collaborators. The sample metadata nearly always contained a de-identified subject ID, COVID-19 status, age in years and sex. Where available, HLA class I and class II types were taken from metadata supplied by the sample provider and were not determined by assay-based typing.

Participants in the prospective study were aged roughly 18 to 100 years, lived in 20 to 25 United States geographic areas, and enrolled through a virtual design. In the prospective study, cohorts were assigned on the basis of participant-reported clinical history obtained from a screening survey and a study questionnaire. ImmuneRACE Cohort 3 recovered participants were defined by two consecutive negative NP/OP PCR tests, healthcare professional clearance, or symptom resolution. In the prospective study, whole blood, serum and a nasopharyngeal or oropharyngeal swab were collected from each participant by mobile phlebotomists. Prospective study participants could optionally give additional blood draws and questionnaires over an approximately 2-month period. Prospective study blood samples were shipped either frozen or at room temperature before DNA extraction. Study-wide conclusions, independent of this receptor: The quantity of clinical and demographic metadata differed by source and by participant and was supplied without curation.

On this clone: This receptor's antigen is unknown. Base qualities are not provided; no much larger clone lies one nucleotide away.

TCRbeta CDR3 regions were amplified from genomic DNA using the immunoSEQ Assay, a bias-controlled multiplex PCR. Turning to the authors' computational methods: Nucleated cell counts per sample were estimated from amplification of reference gene primers within the assay. To quantify the absolute abundance of each unique TCRbeta CDR3 rearrangement, sequence reads were collapsed and filtered. For each sample, productive Simpson clonality was calculated by taking the square root of Simpson's diversity index across productive rearrangements. TCRdb took over this immuneACCESS table, retaining in-frame rearrangements with V and J assigned. Such tables are incomplete; in checked studies, under half of the missing clones stem from an unresolved V gene, and the remainder is unexplained. Clone size and V and J calls were adopted from that table, with D and trimming inferred from the DNA. The sample has 330,000 or so clones on record, approximately 89% of them singletons. The ten largest make up around 4.6% of the sample.

Germline trimming: 4 bases from V, 5 bases from J; junction bases outside gene matches: 2. As encoded in the germline V gene, CDR1 is SNHLY while CDR2 is FYNNEI. From the cysteine up to the phenylalanine, the CDR3 has a length of 14 residues. Just CDR3 DNA is preserved here, 42 bases in frame from base 1. The chain is encoded by TRBV2 joined to TRBJ2-5, with 12 bases matching TRBD1. The TCR was taken from a man aged 25 to 45 who had recovered from COVID-19. The sample comprised PBMCs or T cells enriched from blood (not recorded which). Read as DNA, the sequence is TGTGCCAGCAGTGGGGACAGGGGGCATGAGACCCAGTACTTC. This gives the protein CASSGDRGHETQYF.